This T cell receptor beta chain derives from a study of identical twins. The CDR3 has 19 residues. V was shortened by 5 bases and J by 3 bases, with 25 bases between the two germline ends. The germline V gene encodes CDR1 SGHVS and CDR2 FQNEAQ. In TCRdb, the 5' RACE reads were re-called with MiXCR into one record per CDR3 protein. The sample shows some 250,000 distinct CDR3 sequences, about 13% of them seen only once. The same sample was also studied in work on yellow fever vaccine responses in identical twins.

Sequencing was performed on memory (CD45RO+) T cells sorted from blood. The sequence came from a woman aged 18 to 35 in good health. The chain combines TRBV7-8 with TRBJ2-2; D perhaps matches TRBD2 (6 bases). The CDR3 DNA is TGTGCCAGCAGCCACCCCGGGAACGCGGGGCTTGGGGACACCGGGGAGCTGTTTTTT. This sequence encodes CASSHPGNAGLGDTGELFF. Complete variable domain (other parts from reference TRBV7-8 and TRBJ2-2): GAGVSQSPRYKVAKRGQDVALRCDPISGHVSLFWYQQALGQGPEFLTYFQNEAQLDKSGLPSDRFFAERPEGSVSTLKIQRTQQEDSAVYLCASSHPGNAGLGDTGELFFGEGSRLTVL.